This T cell receptor (beta chain) came from a study of blood T cell repertoires in COVID-19. Overall study: Samples taken during acute and convalescent COVID-19 were collected in the United States, Italy and Spain. The cDNA or gDNA used as material had been derived from T cells, B-cell-depleted T cells, or PBMCs.

V lost 4 bases to trimming and J lost 7 bases; unmatched junction nucleotides: 14. The CDR3 sequence is 16 residues long. CDR1 is SNHLY and CDR2 is FYNNEI in the germline V gene. Followed longitudinally, the Seattle patients had been enrolled during active infection. The method was immunoSEQ multiplex PCR; TCRdb's version includes in-frame clones alone and lacks a portion of them. The table has 70,000 to 100,000 clones, around 88% seen once. This TCR came from a woman aged 55-69 years with COVID-19, enrolled during active disease. V is TRBV2 and J is TRBJ1-2, with 8 bases lining up with TRBD1. The sequencing input was peripheral blood. Written as DNA, the CDR3 is TGTGCCAGCAGTGGATCAAGTGGACAGGGAATTTCTGGCTACACCTTC. Amino acid sequence: CASSGSSGQGISGYTF. Variable domain in full (rest from reference TRBV2 and TRBJ1-2): EPEVTQTPSHQVTQMGQEVILRCVPISNHLYFYWYRQILGQKVEFLVSFYNNEISEKSEIFDDQFSVERPDGSNFTLKIRSTKLEDSAMYFCASSGSSGQGISGYTFGSGTRLTVV.